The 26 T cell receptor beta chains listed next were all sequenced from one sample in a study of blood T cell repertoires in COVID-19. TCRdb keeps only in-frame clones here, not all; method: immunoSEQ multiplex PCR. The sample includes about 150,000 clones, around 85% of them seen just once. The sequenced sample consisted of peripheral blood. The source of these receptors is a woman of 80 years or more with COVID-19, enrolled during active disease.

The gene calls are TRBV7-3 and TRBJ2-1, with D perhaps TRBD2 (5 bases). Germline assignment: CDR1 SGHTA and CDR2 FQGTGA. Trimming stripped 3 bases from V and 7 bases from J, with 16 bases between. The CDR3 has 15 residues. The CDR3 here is CASSFRGVGRNEQFF. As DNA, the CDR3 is TGTGCCAGCAGCTTCCGGGGAGTCGGCCGAAATGAGCAGTTCTTC.

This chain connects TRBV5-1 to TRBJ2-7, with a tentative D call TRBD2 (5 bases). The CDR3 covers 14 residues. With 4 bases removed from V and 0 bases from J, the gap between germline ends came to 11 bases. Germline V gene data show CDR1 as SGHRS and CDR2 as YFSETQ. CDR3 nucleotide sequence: TGCGCCAGCAGCCCCAAACTAGACTCCTACGAGCAGTACTTC. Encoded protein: CASSPKLDSYEQYF.

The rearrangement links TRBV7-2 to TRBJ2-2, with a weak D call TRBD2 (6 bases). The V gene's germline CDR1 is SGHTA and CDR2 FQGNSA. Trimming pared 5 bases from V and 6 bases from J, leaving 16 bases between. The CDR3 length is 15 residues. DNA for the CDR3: TGTGCCAGCAGCCCCTTTGGCCCGGGGGCCGGGGAGCTGTTTTTT. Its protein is CASSPFGPGAGELFF.

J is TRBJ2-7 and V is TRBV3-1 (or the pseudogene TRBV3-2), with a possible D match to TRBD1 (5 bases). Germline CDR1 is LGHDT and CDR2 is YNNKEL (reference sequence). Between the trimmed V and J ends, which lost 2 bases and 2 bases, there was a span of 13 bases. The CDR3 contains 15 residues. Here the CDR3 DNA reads TGTGCCAGCAGCCAAACAGGTAGTAATACCTACGAGCAGTACTTC. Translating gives CASSQTGSNTYEQYF.

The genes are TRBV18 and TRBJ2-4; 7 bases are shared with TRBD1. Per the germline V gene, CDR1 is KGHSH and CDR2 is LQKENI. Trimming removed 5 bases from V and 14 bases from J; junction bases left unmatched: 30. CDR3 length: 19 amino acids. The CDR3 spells CASSIQGQTSAKNIPRKYF. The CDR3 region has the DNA TGTGCCAGCTCAATCCAGGGACAGACCTCCGCCAAAAACATTCCGCGGAAGTACTTC.

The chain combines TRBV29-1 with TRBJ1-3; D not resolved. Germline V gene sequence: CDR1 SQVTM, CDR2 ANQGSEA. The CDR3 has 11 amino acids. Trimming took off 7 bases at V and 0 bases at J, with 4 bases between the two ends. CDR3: CSAYSGNTIYF. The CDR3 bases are TGCAGCGCCTACTCTGGAAACACCATATATTTT.

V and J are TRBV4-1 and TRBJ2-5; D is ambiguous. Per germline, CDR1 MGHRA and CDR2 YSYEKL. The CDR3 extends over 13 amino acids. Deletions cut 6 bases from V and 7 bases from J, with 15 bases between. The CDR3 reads CASRETGAGTQYF. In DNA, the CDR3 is TGCGCCAGCAGAGAGACGGGTGCTGGGACCCAGTACTTC.

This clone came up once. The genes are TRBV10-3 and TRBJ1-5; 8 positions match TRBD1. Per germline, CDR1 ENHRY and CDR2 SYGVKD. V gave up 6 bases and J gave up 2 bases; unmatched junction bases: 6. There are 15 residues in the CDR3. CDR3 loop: CAISAGGAGNQPQHF. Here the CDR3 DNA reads TGTGCCATCAGCGCAGGGGGCGCAGGCAATCAGCCCCAGCATTTT.

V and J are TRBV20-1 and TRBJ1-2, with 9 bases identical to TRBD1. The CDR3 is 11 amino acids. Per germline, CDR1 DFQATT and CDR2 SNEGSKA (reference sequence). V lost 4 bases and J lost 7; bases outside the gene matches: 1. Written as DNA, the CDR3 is TGCAGTGCTATGGACAGGGGTGGCTACACCTTC. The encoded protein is CSAMDRGGYTF.

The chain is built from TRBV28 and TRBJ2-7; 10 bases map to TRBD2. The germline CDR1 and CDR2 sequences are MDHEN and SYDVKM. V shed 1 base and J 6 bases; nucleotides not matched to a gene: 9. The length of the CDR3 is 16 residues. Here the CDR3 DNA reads TGTGCCAGCAGTTTATTACGGCTAGCGGGAGCCTCCGAGCAGTACTTC. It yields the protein CASSLLRLAGASEQYF.

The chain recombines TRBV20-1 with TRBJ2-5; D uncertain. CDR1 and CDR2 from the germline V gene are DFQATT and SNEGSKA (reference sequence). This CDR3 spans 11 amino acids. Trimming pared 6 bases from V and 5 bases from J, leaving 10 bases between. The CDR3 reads CSAPSGETQYF. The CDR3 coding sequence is TGCAGTGCCCCCTCGGGTGAGACCCAGTACTTC.

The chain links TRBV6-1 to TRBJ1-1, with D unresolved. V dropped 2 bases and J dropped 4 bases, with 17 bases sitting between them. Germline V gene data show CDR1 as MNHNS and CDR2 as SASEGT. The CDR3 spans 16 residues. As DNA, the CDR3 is TGTGCCAGCAGTGAATGGAGCCTCCCAACGGTCACTGAAGCTTTCTTT. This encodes CASSEWSLPTVTEAFF.

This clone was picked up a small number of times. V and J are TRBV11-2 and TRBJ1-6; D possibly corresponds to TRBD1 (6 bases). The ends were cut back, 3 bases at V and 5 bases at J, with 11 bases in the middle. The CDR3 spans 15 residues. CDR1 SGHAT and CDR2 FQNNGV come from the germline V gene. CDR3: CASSFQGQNNSPLHF. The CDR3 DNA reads TGTGCCAGCAGCTTCCAGGGGCAGAATAATTCACCCCTCCACTTT.

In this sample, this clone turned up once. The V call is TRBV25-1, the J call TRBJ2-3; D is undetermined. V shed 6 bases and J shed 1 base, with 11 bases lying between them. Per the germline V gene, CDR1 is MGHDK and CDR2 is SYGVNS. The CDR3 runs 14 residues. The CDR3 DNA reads TGTGCCAGCAGCCGAACCCAGGGCACAGATACGCAGTATTTT. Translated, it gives CASSRTQGTDTQYF.

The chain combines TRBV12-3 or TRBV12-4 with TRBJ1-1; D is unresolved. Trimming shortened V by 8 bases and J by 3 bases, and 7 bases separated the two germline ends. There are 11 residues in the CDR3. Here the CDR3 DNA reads TGTGCCAGCGGGCCTGACACTGAAGCTTTCTTT. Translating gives CASGPDTEAFF.

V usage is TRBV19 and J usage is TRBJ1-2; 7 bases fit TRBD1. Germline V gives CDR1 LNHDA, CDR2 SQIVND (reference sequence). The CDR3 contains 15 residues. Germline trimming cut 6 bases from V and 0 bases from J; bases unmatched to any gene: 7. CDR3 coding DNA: TGTGCCAGTAGGACGACAGGGAGAACTAACTATGGCTACACCTTC. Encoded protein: CASRTTGRTNYGYTF.

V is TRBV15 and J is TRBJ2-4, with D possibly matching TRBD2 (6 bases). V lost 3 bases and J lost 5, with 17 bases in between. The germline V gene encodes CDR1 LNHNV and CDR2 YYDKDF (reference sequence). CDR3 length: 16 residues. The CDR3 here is CATSSGWGGEENIQYF. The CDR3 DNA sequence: TGTGCCACCAGCAGTGGTTGGGGCGGGGAGGAAAACATTCAGTACTTC.

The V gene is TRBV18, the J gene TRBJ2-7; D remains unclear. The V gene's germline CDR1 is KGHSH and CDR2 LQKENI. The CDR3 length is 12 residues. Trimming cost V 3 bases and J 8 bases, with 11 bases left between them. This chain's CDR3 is CASSPDQAKQYF. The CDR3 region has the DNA TGTGCCAGCTCACCCGATCAGGCCAAGCAGTACTTC.

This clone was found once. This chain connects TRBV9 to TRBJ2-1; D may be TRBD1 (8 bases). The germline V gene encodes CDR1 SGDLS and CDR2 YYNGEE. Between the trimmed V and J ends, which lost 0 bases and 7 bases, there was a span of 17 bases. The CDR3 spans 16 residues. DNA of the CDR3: TGTGCCAGCAGCGTAGGAAACAGGGGGGGATTTAATGAGCAGTTCTTC. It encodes CASSVGNRGGFNEQFF. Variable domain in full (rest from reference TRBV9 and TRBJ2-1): DSGVTQTPKHLITATGQRVTLRCSPRSGDLSVYWYQQSLDQGLQFLIQYYNGEERAKGNILERFSAQQFPDLHSELNLSSLELGDSALYFCASSVGNRGGFNEQFFGPGTRLTVL.

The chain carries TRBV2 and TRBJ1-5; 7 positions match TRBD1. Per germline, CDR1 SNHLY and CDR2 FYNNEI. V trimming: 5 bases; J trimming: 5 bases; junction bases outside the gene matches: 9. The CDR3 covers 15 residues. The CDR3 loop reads CASSSGTEGDQPQHF. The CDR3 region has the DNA TGTGCCAGCAGTTCCGGGACAGAGGGCGATCAGCCCCAGCATTTT.

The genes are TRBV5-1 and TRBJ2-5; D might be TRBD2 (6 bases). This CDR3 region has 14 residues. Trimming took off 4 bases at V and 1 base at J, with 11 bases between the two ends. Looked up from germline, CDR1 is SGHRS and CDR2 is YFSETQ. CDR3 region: CASSTGLPQETQYF. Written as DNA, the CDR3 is TGCGCCAGCAGCACGGGACTTCCCCAAGAGACCCAGTACTTC.

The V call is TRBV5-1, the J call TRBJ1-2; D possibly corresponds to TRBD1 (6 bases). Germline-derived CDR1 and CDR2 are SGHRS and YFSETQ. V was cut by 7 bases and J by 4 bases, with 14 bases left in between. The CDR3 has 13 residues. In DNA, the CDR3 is TGCGCCAGCGGTTCCACAGGGTCCTATGGCTACACCTTC. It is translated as CASGSTGSYGYTF. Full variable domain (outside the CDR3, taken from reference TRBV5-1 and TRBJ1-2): KAGVTQTPRYLIKTRGQQVTLSCSPISGHRSVSWYQQTPGQGLQFLFEYFSETQRNKGNFPGRFSGRQFSNSRSEMNVSTLELGDSALYLCASGSTGSYGYTFGSGTRLTVV.

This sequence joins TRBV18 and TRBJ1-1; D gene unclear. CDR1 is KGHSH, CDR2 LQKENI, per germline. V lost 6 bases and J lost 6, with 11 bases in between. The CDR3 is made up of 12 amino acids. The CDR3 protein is CASSPARAEAFF. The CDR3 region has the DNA TGTGCCAGCTCCCCGGCGCGGGCTGAAGCTTTCTTT.

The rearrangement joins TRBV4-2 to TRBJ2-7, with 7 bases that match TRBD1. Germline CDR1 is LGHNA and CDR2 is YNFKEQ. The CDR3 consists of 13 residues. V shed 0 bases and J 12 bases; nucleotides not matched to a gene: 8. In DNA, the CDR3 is TGTGCCAGCAGCCAAGATCGAGGGGGCAGGTGGTACTTC. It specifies CASSQDRGGRWYF.

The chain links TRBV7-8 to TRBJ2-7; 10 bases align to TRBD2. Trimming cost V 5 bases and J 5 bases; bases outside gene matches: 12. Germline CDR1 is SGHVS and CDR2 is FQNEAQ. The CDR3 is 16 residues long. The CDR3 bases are TGTGCCAGCAGCGGTCCCTTTCCGGGACTAGCGCACGAGCAGTACTTC. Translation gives CASSGPFPGLAHEQYF.

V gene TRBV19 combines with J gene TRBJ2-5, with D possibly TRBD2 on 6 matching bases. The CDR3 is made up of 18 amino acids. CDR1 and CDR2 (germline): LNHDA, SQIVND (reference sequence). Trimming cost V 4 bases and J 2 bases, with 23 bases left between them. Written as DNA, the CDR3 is TGTGCCAGTAGTAGAACTACTGCTTTGAGGGGAGGACAAGAGACCCAGTACTTC. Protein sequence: CASSRTTALRGGQETQYF.